Detailed here is one T cell receptor beta chain. Its antigen is not yet known. There are no base qualities to consult, and no much larger clone falls within one base. The CDR3 numbers 14 residues from cysteine through phenylalanine. This entry keeps only the CDR3 DNA: 42 bases, framed from base 1. V loses 0 bases, J loses 3 bases, and the germline ends lie 9 bases apart. CDR1 and CDR2 (SGHTS, YDEGEE) derive from the germline V gene. This sample was included in a study of control samples from healthy donors and cancer patients (dated by TCRdb to 2019 to 2021). The library was produced with the immunoSEQ multiplex PCR assay. Held by TCRdb, this immuneACCESS table contains in-frame sequences only and omits some clones. Under half of the omission traces to an unresolved V gene where checked; the cause of the rest is unknown. The sample records 110,000 or so clones, about 80% of which are singletons. The ten largest clones add up to about 5.9% of the sample.

This TCR was recovered from a man aged 18 to 30 in good health. The sequence is built from TRBV5-8 and TRBJ1-2; the D region possibly corresponds to TRBD1 (5 bases align). The sequenced sample was blood. The CDR3 loop reads CASSLAGPDYGYTF. The bases are TGTGCCAGCAGCTTGGCAGGGCCGGACTATGGCTACACCTTC. Full variable domain (CDR3 extended with the reference TRBV5-8 and TRBJ1-2 proteins): EAGVTQSPTHLIKTRGQQATLRCSPISGHTSVYWYQQALGLGLQFLLWYDEGEERNRGNFPPRFSGRQFPNYSSELNVNALELEDSALYLCASSLAGPDYGYTFGSGTRLTVV.